This T cell receptor beta chain was recovered during a study of blood T cell repertoires in COVID-19. Study summary: COVID-19 samples, acute and convalescent, were from the United States, Italy and Spain. Nucleic acid was either cDNA or gDNA, and it came from T cells, B-cell-depleted T cells, or PBMCs.

In the authors' workflow: Estimates of nucleated cell counts were drawn from the amplification of reference gene primers. Measured with immunoSEQ multiplex PCR; TCRdb has only the in-frame clones, and not every one. V, J and clone size derive from that table, while D and trimming were established from the DNA sequence. The sample lists approximately 44,000 clones, about nine tenths occurring once. V gave up 0 bases and J gave up 3 bases, with 6 bases separating them. The CDR3 consists of 13 residues. CDR1 SGDLS and CDR2 YYNGEE come from the germline V gene. The V gene is TRBV9, the J gene TRBJ1-1; the D is unclear. The source of this sequence is a human donor in a cohort sampled during active COVID-19. The specimen sequenced was peripheral blood. The CDR3 here is CASSVGLDTEAFF. The CDR3 nucleotides read TGTGCCAGCAGCGTAGGGCTTGACACTGAAGCTTTCTTT. The full variable domain, with the rest looked up from reference TRBV9 and TRBJ1-1, is DSGVTQTPKHLITATGQRVTLRCSPRSGDLSVYWYQQSLDQGLQFLIQYYNGEERAKGNILERFSAQQFPDLHSELNLSSLELGDSALYFCASSVGLDTEAFFGQGTRLTVV.